This TCR beta chain was documented in a study of cytomegalovirus exposure and HLA in healthy donors. PCR employed 60 Vbeta and 13 Jbeta primers. The assay was immunoSEQ multiplex PCR, and TCRdb's table has in-frame clones only and misses some. The table has around 90,000 clones, about 85% seen once. On this clone: Its antigen is not known.

There are 14 residues in the CDR3. Looked up from germline, CDR1 is MDHEN and CDR2 is SYDVKM. V lost 6 bases and J lost 4; bases outside the gene matches: 6. Whole-study results and caveats: Later analysis identified 16,951 TCR beta sequences associated with HLA alleles, using a false discovery rate threshold of 0.05. Beyond CMV serostatus, there was no information to go on about immune exposure. Later analysis demonstrated an association between a missense DCLRE1C variant and TCR beta V- and J-gene trimming.

The chain recombines TRBV28 with TRBJ1-2, with 9 bases lining up with TRBD1. Sequencing input: PBMCs. The TCR originated in a man aged 35 to 55 in good health and CMV-seropositive. The CDR3 reads CASRQTGGSYGYTF. CDR3 in DNA: TGTGCCAGCAGGCAAACAGGGGGCAGCTATGGCTACACCTTC.